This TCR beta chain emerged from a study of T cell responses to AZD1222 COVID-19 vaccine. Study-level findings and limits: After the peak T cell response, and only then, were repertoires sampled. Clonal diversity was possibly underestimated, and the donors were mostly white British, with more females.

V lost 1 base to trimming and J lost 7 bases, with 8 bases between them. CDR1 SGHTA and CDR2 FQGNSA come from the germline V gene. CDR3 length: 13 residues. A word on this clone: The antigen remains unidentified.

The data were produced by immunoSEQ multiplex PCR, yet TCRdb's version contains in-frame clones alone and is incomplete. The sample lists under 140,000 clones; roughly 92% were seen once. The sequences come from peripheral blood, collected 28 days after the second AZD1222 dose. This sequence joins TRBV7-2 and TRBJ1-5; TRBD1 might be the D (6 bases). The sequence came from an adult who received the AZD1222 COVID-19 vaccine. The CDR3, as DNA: TGTGCCAGCAGCTTAGACAGGGTCCAGCCCCAGCATTTT. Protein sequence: CASSLDRVQPQHF.